Listed here are 27 T cell receptor beta chains from one sample, sequenced in a study of OX40 agonist ivuxolimab in advanced cancers. The repertoire was sequenced with immunoSEQ multiplex PCR; TCRdb's copy has only in-frame clones and lacks some. The sample contains around 15,000 clones, around four fifths of which appear only once. The sample consisted of CD4+ or CD8+ T cells sorted from blood, taken in a trial of the OX40 agonist ivuxolimab. The source of these receptors is an adult with an advanced solid tumor such as melanoma, head and neck, liver or kidney cancer.

This clone was found a few times. The chain recombines TRBV30 with TRBJ1-2, with D unclear. Germline values: CDR1 GTSNPN, CDR2 SVGIG (reference sequence). This CDR3 has 12 amino acids. Trimming cost V 5 bases and J 7 bases, with 14 bases left between them. CDR3 coding DNA: TGTGCCTGGGACGGGCCCGGTGGTGGCTACACCTTC. Its translation is CAWDGPGGGYTF.

V is TRBV11-1 and J is TRBJ1-2; the D is unclear. V lost 1 base and J lost 4, with 10 bases in between. Per the germline V gene, CDR1 is SGHAT and CDR2 is FQDESV (reference sequence). This CDR3 spans 14 amino acids. For the CDR3, the DNA is TGTGCCAGCAGCTTAGTGGAGGCATTCTATGGCTACACCTTC. This encodes CASSLVEAFYGYTF.

The gene calls are TRBV5-1 and TRBJ1-1; D not certain. The ends were cut back, 1 base at V and 0 bases at J, with 4 bases in the middle. Germline V CDR1 and CDR2: SGHRS, YFSETQ. This CDR3 spans 13 amino acids. This CDR3 reads CASSLSLNTEAFF. The CDR3 DNA is TGCGCCAGCAGCTTGTCCCTGAACACTGAAGCTTTCTTT.

The chain combines TRBV10-3 with TRBJ1-3; D gene ambiguous. This CDR3 has 15 amino acids. The germline gives CDR1 ENHRY, CDR2 SYGVKD. The V and J ends lost 7 bases and 0 bases respectively, with 13 bases between them. CDR3 nucleotide sequence: TGTGCCATCACCAAAGACGGAAACTCTGGAAACACCATATATTTT. Translated, it gives CAITKDGNSGNTIYF.

The chain has TRBV27 and TRBJ2-1, with no clear D. There are 12 residues in the CDR3. Germline V gene lookup returns CDR1 MNHEY and CDR2 SMNVEV (reference sequence). Trimming pared 11 bases from V and 7 bases from J, leaving 15 bases between. The CDR3 sequence is CACRGPVNEQFF. The CDR3 region has the DNA TGTGCCTGCCGTGGGCCTGTTAATGAGCAGTTCTTC.

This clone occurred once. The chain joins TRBV9 to TRBJ2-2; D is possibly TRBD1 or TRBD2 (7 bases each). The CDR3 spans 16 residues. The V end lost 4 bases, the J end lost 4 bases, and 17 bases lay between the germline ends. CDR1 and CDR2 from the germline V gene are SGDLS and YYNGEE. The CDR3 DNA sequence: TGTGCCAGCAGCCCCCAGGGGGGGGAGGTCACCGGGGAGCTGTTTTTT. This sequence encodes CASSPQGGEVTGELFF.

V and J are TRBV14 and TRBJ1-3; D remains unclear. Per germline, CDR1 SGHDN and CDR2 FVKESK. Trimming removed 1 base at V and 4 bases at J, with 11 bases between. This CDR3 is built from 15 residues. The DNA of the CDR3 is TGTGCCAGCAGCCAAGGGAGGACGGTGGGAAACACCATATATTTT. As protein: CASSQGRTVGNTIYF.

Concerning this clone itself: At one of its ends the junction is not consistent with the germline gene, which may arise from a read error. The DNA of the CDR3 is TGTGCCAACAGCTTTCAAACAGGGACAGCACCCGGCAATGAGCAGTTCTTC. Encoded protein: CANSFQTGTAPGNEQFF. The chain is built from TRBV11-1 and TRBJ2-1, with 7 positions matching TRBD1. Germline V gene lookup returns CDR1 SGHAT and CDR2 FQDESV (reference sequence). This CDR3 has 17 amino acids.

This clone has only one observation. This chain links TRBV4-1 with TRBJ2-7; 7 nucleotides agree with TRBD1. V trimming: 4 bases; J trimming: 6 bases; junction bases outside the gene matches: 9. Per the germline V gene, CDR1 is MGHRA and CDR2 is YSYEKL. The CDR3 is 14 amino acids. As DNA, the CDR3 is TGCGCCAGCAGCCGAGACAGGGTAGGGTCCGAGCAGTACTTC. Encoded protein: CASSRDRVGSEQYF.

This chain links TRBV28 with TRBJ1-4; TRBD1 agrees at 10 bases. CDR3 length equals 17 residues. Germline V gene data show CDR1 as MDHEN and CDR2 as SYDVKM. V dropped 4 bases and J dropped 2; count of bases not matched to a gene: 7. Here the CDR3 reads CASSSGDRGLTNEKLFF. CDR3 in DNA: TGTGCCAGCAGTTCGGGCGACAGGGGGCTGACTAATGAAAAACTGTTTTTT.

This clone was picked up a small number of times. The rearrangement joins TRBV4-2 to TRBJ1-5; D uncertain. Trimming cost V 0 bases and J 7 bases, with 4 bases left between them. The CDR3 has 12 amino acids. CDR1 LGHNA and CDR2 YNFKEQ come from the germline V gene. The CDR3 sequence: CASSQENQPQHF. CDR3 coding DNA: TGTGCCAGCAGCCAAGAGAACCAGCCCCAGCATTTT.

Written as DNA, the CDR3 is TGTGCCAGCAGCTCCCTCAGGGGGGGGCTCCACGAGCAGTACTTC. It is translated as CASSSLRGGLHEQYF. This chain links TRBV11-2 with TRBJ2-7; either TRBD1 or TRBD2 may supply D (7 bases each). V lost 4 bases and J lost 5, with 18 bases in between. The germline CDR1 and CDR2 sequences are SGHAT and FQNNGV. The CDR3 is made up of 15 amino acids.

This clone has a single count. The chain employs TRBV27 and TRBJ2-3; D ambiguous. This CDR3 is 14 amino acids long. Germline-derived CDR1 and CDR2 are MNHEY and SMNVEV (reference sequence). V was cut by 3 bases and J by 0 bases, with 7 bases left in between. The DNA of the CDR3 is TGTGCCAGCAGTTTCTCCTCCAGCACAGATACGCAGTATTTT. Its translation is CASSFSSSTDTQYF.

The J gene is TRBJ2-3, the V gene TRBV27; 11 bases agree with TRBD2. Trimming at V came to 6 bases and at J to 1 base, leaving 9 bases not matched to a gene. The CDR3 runs 17 residues. Germline-derived CDR1 and CDR2 are MNHEY and SMNVEV (reference sequence). The CDR3 protein is CASSPRPGLAGTDTQYF. The DNA of the CDR3 is TGTGCCAGCAGCCCGAGGCCGGGACTAGCGGGCACAGATACGCAGTATTTT.

This clone turned up a few times. The CDR3 is CASSFSGGAADTQYF. As DNA, the CDR3 is TGTGCCAGCAGCTTTAGCGGGGGGGCAGCGGATACGCAGTATTTT. J is TRBJ2-3 and V is TRBV11-2; 11 nucleotides agree with TRBD2. The junction had 5 bases not matched to a gene; V was cut back by 3 bases and J by 6 bases. CDR1 and CDR2 from the germline V gene are SGHAT and FQNNGV. This CDR3 is 15 amino acids long.

J is TRBJ1-5 and V is TRBV27; no reliable D call. This CDR3 has 13 residues. V shed 3 bases and J shed 5 bases, with 8 bases lying between them. Per the germline V gene, CDR1 is MNHEY and CDR2 is SMNVEV (reference sequence). This CDR3 reads CASSFKVYQPQHF. The CDR3 DNA reads TGTGCCAGCAGTTTTAAGGTGTATCAGCCCCAGCATTTT.

V is TRBV6-5 and J is TRBJ1-2; TRBD1 is a possible D gene (5 bases). Germline V gene data show CDR1 as MNHEY and CDR2 as SVGAGI. V gave up 5 bases and J gave up 8 bases, with 21 bases separating them. This CDR3 is built from 15 residues. The CDR3 is CASSQTPFGGDGYTF. The CDR3 DNA follows: TGTGCCAGCAGTCAAACGCCCTTTGGGGGGGACGGCTACACCTTC.

The CDR3 sequence: CASRGPQGKYF. As DNA, the CDR3 is TGTGCCAGCCGGGGGCCCCAGGGAAAGTACTTC. This chain joins TRBV6-1 and TRBJ2-7; D assignment may be TRBD1 or TRBD2 (6 bases each). Trimming removed 8 bases from V and 11 bases from J, with 16 bases in between. Looked up from germline, CDR1 is MNHNS and CDR2 is SASEGT. The CDR3 has 11 amino acids.

The V and J genes are TRBV15 and TRBJ1-2; D is perhaps TRBD1 (5 bases). Germline V gene sequence: CDR1 LNHNV, CDR2 YYDKDF (reference sequence). Trimming pared 5 bases from V and 4 bases from J, leaving 14 bases between. The CDR3 spans 14 residues. The CDR3 spells CATSDRDSAYGYTF. The CDR3 nucleotides read TGTGCCACCAGCGACCGGGACTCCGCCTATGGCTACACCTTC.

The chain joins TRBV15 to TRBJ1-6, with unresolved D. Trimming shortened V by 3 bases and J by 7 bases, and 10 bases separated the two germline ends. Germline-derived CDR1 and CDR2 are LNHNV and YYDKDF (reference sequence). The CDR3 is 14 amino acids. CDR3 region: CATSSWSRNSPLHF. The CDR3 nucleotides read TGTGCCACCAGCAGTTGGTCCCGGAATTCACCCCTCCACTTT.

The count of this clone is one. The chain uses TRBV7-6 and TRBJ1-1; D may be TRBD1 (6 bases). There are 14 residues in the CDR3. The germline V and J ends were trimmed by 3 bases and 0 bases, with 8 bases remaining between them. Germline CDR1 reads SGHVS; CDR2 reads FNYEAQ. CDR3 loop: CASSFGTLNTEAFF. Here the CDR3 DNA reads TGTGCCAGCAGCTTCGGGACATTGAACACTGAAGCTTTCTTT. The entire variable domain, with the rest obtained from reference TRBV7-6 and TRBJ1-1, is as follows: GAGVSQSPRYKVTKRGQDVALRCDPISGHVSLYWYRQALGQGPEFLTYFNYEAQQDKSGLPNDRFSAERPEGSISTLTIQRTEQRDSAMYRCASSFGTLNTEAFFGQGTRLTVV.

The CDR3 region is CASSPGQMNTEAFF. As DNA, the CDR3 is TGTGCCAGCAGCCCGGGACAGATGAACACTGAAGCTTTCTTT. V gene TRBV5-5 combines with J gene TRBJ1-1, with 7 bases matching TRBD1. This CDR3 region has 14 residues. V lost 4 bases, J lost 0 bases, and 3 bases stayed unmatched. Germline V CDR1 and CDR2: SGHKS, YYEKEE (reference sequence).

Within the sample, this clone is medium-sized. The chain is built from TRBV7-9 and TRBJ2-3; D gene uncertain. The germline V gene has CDR1 SEHNR and CDR2 FQNEAQ (reference sequence). V dropped 1 base and J dropped 0 bases, with 14 bases sitting between them. There are 17 residues in the CDR3. CDR3 residues: CASSLGQSELSTDTQYF. The CDR3 nucleotides are TGTGCCAGCAGCTTAGGTCAGTCAGAACTTAGCACAGATACGCAGTATTTT.

The rearrangement joins TRBV7-6 to TRBJ2-5; 7 bases line up with TRBD2. This CDR3 region has 18 residues. V lost 5 bases to trimming and J lost 0 bases; unmatched junction nucleotides: 15. From germline, CDR1 is SGHVS and CDR2 FNYEAQ. The CDR3 DNA reads as TGTGCCAGCAGCCCACGGGAGGCGGAGGTTTATTACCAAGAGACCCAGTACTTC. It yields the protein CASSPREAEVYYQETQYF. The full variable domain, in which reference TRBV7-6 and TRBJ2-5 provide the parts outside the CDR3, is GAGVSQSPRYKVTKRGQDVALRCDPISGHVSLYWYRQALGQGPEFLTYFNYEAQQDKSGLPNDRFSAERPEGSISTLTIQRTEQRDSAMYRCASSPREAEVYYQETQYFGPGTRLLVL.

V is TRBV9 and J is TRBJ2-1; D might be TRBD2 (5 bases). Trimming took off 5 bases at V and 7 bases at J, with 13 bases between the two ends. From germline, CDR1 is SGDLS and CDR2 YYNGEE. This CDR3 has 13 amino acids. As DNA, the CDR3 is TGTGCCAGCAGTGGTCTGTCGGGAAATGAGCAGTTCTTC. This gives the protein CASSGLSGNEQFF.

This clone was seen only a few times. V is TRBV2 and J is TRBJ1-2, with a tentative D call TRBD1 (6 bases). The germline V gene encodes CDR1 SNHLY and CDR2 FYNNEI. The V end lost 7 bases, the J end lost 4 bases, and 22 bases lay between the germline ends. This CDR3 is built from 16 residues. The CDR3 loop reads CASMGLGGAIGYGYTF. CDR3 in DNA: TGTGCCAGCATGGGACTGGGGGGGGCGATTGGCTATGGCTACACCTTC.

This clone is termed medium-sized. This rearrangement joins TRBV5-6 to TRBJ1-3, with D possibly TRBD1 on 6 matching bases. Between the trimmed V and J ends, which lost 3 bases and 2 bases, there was a span of 12 bases. CDR1 and CDR2 (germline): SGHDT, YYEEEE. This CDR3 has 15 amino acids. The CDR3 protein is CASSSTSGAGNTIYF. The DNA for the CDR3 is TGTGCCAGCAGCTCTACCTCAGGGGCTGGAAACACCATATATTTT.